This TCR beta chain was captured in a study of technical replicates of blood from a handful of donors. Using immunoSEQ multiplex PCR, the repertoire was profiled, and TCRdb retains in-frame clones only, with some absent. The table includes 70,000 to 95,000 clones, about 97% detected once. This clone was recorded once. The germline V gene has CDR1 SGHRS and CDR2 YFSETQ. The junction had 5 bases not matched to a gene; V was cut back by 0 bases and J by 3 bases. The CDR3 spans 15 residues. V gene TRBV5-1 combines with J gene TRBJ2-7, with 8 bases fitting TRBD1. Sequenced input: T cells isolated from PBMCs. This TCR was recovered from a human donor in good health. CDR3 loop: CASSLGDRRLYEQYF. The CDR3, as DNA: TGCGCCAGCAGCTTGGGGGACAGGAGACTCTACGAGCAGTACTTC.